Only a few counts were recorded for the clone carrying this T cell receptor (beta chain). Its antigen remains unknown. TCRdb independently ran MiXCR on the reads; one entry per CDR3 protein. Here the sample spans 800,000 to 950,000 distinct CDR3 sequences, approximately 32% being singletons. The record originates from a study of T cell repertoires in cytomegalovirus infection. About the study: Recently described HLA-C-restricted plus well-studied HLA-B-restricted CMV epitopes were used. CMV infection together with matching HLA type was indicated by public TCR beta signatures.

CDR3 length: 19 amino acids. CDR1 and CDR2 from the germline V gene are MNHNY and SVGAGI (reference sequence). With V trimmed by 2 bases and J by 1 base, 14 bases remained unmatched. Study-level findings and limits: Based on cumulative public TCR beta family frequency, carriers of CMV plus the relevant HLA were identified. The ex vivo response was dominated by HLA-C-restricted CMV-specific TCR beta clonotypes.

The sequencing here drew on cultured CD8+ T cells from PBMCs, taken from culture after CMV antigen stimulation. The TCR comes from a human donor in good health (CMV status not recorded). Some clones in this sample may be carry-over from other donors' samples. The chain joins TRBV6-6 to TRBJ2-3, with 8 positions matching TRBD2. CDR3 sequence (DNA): TGTGCCAGCAGTTACATCATCGGGGGGGCCGGCCGAGGCACAGATACGCAGTATTTT. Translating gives CASSYIIGGAGRGTDTQYF.